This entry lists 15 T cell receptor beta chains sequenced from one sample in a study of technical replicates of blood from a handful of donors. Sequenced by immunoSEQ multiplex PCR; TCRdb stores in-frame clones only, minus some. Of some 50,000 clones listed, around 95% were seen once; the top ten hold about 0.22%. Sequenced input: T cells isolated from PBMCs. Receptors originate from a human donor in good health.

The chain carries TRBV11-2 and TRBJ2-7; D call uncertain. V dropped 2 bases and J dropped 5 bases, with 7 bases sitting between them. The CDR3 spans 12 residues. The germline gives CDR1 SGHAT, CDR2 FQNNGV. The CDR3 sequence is CASSLRGNEQYF. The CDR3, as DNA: TGTGCCAGCAGCTTACGAGGTAACGAGCAGTACTTC.

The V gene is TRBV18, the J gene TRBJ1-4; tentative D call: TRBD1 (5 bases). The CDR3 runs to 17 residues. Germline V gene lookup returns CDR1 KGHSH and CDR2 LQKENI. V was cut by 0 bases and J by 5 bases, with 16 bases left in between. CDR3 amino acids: CASSPPIIGGGNEKLFF. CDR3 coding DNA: TGTGCCAGCTCACCACCGATAATTGGTGGGGGGAATGAAAAACTGTTTTTT.

The CDR3 is CASSRGLLAGATDTQYF. The CDR3 region has the DNA TGTGCCAGCAGCAGAGGTCTCCTAGCGGGGGCCACAGATACGCAGTATTTT. V and J are TRBV5-5 and TRBJ2-3, with 10 bases matching TRBD2. The CDR3 is 17 residues long. Germline V CDR1 and CDR2: SGHKS, YYEKEE (reference sequence). J gave up 2 bases and V 4 bases, and 10 bases lay outside the gene matches.

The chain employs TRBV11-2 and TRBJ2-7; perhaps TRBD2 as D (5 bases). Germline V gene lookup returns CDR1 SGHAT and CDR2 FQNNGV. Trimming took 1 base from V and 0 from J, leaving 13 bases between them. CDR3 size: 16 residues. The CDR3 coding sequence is TGTGCCAGCAGCTTAGCGTCGGGAAGGAGCTCCTACGAGCAGTACTTC. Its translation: CASSLASGRSSYEQYF. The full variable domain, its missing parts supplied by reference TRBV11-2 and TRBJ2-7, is EAGVAQSPRYKIIEKRQSVAFWCNPISGHATLYWYQQILGQGPKLLIQFQNNGVVDDSQLPKDRFSAERLKGVDSTLKIQPAKLEDSAVYLCASSLASGRSSYEQYFGPGTRLTVT.

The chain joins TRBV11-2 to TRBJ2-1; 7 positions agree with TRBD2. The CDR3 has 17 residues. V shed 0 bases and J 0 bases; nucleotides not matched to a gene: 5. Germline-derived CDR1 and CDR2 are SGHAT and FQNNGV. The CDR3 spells CASSLESSGYSYNEQFF. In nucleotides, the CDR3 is TGTGCCAGCAGCTTAGAATCTAGCGGATACTCCTACAATGAGCAGTTCTTC.

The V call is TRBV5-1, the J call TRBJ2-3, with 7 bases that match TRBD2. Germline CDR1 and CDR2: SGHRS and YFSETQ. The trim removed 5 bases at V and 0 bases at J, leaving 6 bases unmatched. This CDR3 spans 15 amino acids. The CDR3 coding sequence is TGCGCCAGCAGTCCCCTAGCGGCTAGCACAGATACGCAGTATTTT. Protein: CASSPLAASTDTQYF.

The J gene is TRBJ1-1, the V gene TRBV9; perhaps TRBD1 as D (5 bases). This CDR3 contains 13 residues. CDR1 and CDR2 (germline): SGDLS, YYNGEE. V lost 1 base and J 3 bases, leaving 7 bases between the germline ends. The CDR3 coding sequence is TGTGCCAGCAGCGTACAGGGCGACACTGAAGCTTTCTTT. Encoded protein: CASSVQGDTEAFF. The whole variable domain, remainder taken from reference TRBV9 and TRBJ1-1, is DSGVTQTPKHLITATGQRVTLRCSPRSGDLSVYWYQQSLDQGLQFLIQYYNGEERAKGNILERFSAQQFPDLHSELNLSSLELGDSALYFCASSVQGDTEAFFGQGTRLTVV.

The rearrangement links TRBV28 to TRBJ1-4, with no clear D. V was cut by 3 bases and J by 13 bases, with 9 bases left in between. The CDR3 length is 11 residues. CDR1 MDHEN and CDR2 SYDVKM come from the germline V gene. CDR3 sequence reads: CASSFLGRLFF. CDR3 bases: TGTGCCAGCAGTTTTTTAGGGAGACTGTTTTTT.

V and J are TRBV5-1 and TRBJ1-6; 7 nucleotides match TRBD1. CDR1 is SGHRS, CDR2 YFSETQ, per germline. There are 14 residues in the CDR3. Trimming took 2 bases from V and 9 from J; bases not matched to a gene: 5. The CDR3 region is CASSLGQVASPLHF. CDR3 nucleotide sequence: TGCGCCAGCAGCTTAGGACAGGTGGCTTCACCCCTCCACTTT.

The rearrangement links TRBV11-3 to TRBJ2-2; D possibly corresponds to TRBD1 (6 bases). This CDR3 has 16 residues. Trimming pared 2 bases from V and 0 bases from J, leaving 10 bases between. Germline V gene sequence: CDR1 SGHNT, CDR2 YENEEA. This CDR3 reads CASSLKAGANTGELFF. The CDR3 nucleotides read TGTGCCAGCAGCTTAAAGGCAGGGGCGAACACCGGGGAGCTGTTTTTT.

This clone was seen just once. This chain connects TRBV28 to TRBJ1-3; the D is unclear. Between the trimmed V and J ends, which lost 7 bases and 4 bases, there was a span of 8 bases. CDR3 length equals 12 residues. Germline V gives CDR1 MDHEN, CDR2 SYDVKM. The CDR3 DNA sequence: TGTGCCAGCAACACAGAAGGAAACACCATATATTTT. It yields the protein CASNTEGNTIYF. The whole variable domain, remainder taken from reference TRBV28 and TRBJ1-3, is DVKVTQSSRYLVKRTGEKVFLECVQDMDHENMFWYRQDPGLGLRLIYFSYDVKMKEKGDIPEGYSVSREKKERFSLILESASTNQTSMYLCASNTEGNTIYFGEGSWLTVV.

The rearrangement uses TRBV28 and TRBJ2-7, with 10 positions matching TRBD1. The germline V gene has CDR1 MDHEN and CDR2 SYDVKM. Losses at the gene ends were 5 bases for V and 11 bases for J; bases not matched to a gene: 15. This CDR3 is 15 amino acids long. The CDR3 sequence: CASSPSGTGAPVEYF. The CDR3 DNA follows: TGTGCCAGCAGTCCTTCAGGGACAGGGGCCCCGGTGGAGTACTTC.

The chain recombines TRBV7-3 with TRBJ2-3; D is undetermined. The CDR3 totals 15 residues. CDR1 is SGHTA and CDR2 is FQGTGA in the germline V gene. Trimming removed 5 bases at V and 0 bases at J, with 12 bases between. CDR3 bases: TGTGCCAGCAGCCGTACTGCGTTAAGCACAGATACGCAGTATTTT. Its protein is CASSRTALSTDTQYF.

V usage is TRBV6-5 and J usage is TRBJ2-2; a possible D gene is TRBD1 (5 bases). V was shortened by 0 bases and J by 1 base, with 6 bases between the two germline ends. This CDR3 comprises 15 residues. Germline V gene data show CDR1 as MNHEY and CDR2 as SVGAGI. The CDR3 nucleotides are TGTGCCAGCAGTTACTCAGGACAGAACACCGGGGAGCTGTTTTTT. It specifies CASSYSGQNTGELFF.

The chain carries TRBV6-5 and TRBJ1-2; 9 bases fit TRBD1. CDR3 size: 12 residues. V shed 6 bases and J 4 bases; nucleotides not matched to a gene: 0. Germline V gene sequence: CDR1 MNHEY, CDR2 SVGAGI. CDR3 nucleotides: TGTGCCAGCAGACAGGGGGCCTATGGCTACACCTTC. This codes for CASRQGAYGYTF.